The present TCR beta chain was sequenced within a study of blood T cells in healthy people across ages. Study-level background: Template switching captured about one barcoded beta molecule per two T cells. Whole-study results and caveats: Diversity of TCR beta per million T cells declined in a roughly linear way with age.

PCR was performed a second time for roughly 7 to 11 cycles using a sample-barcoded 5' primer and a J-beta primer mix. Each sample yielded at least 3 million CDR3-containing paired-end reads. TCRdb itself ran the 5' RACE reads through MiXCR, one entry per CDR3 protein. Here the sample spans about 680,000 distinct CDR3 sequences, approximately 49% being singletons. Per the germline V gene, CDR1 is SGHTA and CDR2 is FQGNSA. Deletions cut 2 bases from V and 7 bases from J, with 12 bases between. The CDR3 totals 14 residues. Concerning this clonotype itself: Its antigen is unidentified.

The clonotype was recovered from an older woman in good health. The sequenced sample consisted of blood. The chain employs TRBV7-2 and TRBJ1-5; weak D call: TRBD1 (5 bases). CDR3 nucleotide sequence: TGTGCCAGCAGCTTAATCAGGGACGGGCAGCCCCAGCATTTT. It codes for CASSLIRDGQPQHF.